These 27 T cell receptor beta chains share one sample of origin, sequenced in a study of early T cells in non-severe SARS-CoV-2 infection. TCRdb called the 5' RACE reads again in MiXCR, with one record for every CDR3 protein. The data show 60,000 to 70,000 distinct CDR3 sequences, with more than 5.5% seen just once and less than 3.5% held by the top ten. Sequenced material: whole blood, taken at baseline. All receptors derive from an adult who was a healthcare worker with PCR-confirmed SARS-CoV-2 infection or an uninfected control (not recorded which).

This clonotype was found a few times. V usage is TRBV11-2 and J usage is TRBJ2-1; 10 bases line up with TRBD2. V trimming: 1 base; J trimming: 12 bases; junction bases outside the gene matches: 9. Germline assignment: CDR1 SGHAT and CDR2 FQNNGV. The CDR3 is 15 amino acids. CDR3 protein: CASSLGVAGGVRQFF. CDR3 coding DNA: TGTGCCAGCAGCTTAGGAGTAGCGGGAGGTGTACGGCAGTTCTTC.

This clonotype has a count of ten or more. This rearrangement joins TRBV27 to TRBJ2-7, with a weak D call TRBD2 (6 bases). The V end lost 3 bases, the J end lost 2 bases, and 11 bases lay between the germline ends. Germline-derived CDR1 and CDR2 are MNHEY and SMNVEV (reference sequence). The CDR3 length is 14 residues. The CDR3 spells CASSFQAGPYEQYF. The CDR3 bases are TGTGCCAGCAGTTTTCAAGCGGGCCCCTACGAGCAGTACTTC.

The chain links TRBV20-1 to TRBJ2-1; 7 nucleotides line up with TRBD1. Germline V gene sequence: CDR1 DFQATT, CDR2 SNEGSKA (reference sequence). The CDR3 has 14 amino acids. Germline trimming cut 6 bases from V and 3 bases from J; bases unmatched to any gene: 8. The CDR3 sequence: CSAVGDRDYNEQFF. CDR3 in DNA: TGCAGTGCCGTTGGGGACAGAGACTACAATGAGCAGTTCTTC.

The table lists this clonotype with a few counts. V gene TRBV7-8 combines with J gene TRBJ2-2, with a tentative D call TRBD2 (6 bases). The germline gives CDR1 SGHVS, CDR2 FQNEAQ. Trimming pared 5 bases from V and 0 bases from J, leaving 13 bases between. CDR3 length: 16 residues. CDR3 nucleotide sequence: TGTGCCAGCAGCGTTAGCGGAGTGGCGAACACCGGGGAGCTGTTTTTT. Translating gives CASSVSGVANTGELFF.

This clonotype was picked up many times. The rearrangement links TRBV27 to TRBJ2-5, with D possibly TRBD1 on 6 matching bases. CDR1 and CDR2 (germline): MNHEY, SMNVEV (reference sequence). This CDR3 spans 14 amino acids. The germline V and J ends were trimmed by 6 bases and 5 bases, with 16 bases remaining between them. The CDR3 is CASSPPGARETQYF. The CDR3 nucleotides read TGTGCCAGCAGCCCTCCAGGGGCGCGGGAGACCCAGTACTTC.

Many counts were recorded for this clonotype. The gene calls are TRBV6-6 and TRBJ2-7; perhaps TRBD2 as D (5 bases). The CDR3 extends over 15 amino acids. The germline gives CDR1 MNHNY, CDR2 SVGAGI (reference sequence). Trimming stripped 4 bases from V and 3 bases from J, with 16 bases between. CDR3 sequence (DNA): TGTGCCAGCAGTTCCACTAGGACCCTCGGCTACGAGCAGTACTTC. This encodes CASSSTRTLGYEQYF.

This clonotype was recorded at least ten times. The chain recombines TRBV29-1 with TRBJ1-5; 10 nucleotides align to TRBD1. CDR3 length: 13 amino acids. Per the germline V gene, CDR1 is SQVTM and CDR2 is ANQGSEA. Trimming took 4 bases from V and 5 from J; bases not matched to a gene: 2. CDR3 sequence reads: CSVGTGGDQPQHF. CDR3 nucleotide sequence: TGCAGCGTTGGGACAGGGGGGGATCAGCCCCAGCATTTT.

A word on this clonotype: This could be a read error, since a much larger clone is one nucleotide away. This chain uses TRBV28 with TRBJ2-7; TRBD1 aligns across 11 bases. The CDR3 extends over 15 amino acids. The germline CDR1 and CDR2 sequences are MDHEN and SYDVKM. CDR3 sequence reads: CVSSSSGQGVNEQYF. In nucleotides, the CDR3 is TGTGTCAGCAGTTCATCGGGACAGGGGGTCAACGAGCAGTACTTC.

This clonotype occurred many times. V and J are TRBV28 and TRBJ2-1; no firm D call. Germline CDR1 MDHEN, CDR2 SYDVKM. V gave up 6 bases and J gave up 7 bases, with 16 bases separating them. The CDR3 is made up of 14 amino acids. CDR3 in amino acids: CASRPRAKGNEQFF. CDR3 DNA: TGTGCCAGCAGACCACGGGCCAAGGGTAATGAGCAGTTCTTC.

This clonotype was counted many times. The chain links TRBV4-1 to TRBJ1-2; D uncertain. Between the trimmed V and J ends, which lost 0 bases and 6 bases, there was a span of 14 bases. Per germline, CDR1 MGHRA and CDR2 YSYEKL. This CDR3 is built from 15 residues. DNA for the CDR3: TGCGCCAGCAGCCAAGATAGTCGGAGAGGGCATGGCTACACCTTC. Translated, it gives CASSQDSRRGHGYTF.

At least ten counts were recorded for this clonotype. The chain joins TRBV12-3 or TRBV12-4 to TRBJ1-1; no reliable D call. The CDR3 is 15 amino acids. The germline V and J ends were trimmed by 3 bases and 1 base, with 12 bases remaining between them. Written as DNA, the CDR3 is TGTGCCAGCAGTTTCGGCACGAACAAGAACACTGAAGCTTTCTTT. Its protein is CASSFGTNKNTEAFF.

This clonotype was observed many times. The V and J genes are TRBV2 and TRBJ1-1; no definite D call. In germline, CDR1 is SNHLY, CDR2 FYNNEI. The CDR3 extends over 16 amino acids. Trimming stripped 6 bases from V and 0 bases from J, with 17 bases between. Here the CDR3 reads CASSQRGFGMNTEAFF. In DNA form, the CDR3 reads TGTGCCAGCAGCCAAAGAGGTTTCGGCATGAACACTGAAGCTTTCTTT.

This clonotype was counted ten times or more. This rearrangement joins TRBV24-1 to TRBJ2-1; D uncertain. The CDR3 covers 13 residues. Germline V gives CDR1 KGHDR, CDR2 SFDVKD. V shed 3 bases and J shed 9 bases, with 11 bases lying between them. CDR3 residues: CATSDTNRAEQFF. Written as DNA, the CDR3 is TGTGCCACCAGTGATACCAACCGGGCTGAGCAGTTCTTC.

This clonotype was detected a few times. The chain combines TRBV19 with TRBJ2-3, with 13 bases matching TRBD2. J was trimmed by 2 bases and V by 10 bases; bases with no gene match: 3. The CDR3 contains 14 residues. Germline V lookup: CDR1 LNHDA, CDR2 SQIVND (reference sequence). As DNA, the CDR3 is TGTGCCACAGGGACTAGCGGGAACACAGATACGCAGTATTTT. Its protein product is CATGTSGNTDTQYF.

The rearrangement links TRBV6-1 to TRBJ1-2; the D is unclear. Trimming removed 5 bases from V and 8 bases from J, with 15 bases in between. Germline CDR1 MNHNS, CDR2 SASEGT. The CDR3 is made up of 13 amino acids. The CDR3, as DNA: TGTGCCAGCAGTCTCGGACTGGGTTGGGGCTACACCTTC. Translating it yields CASSLGLGWGYTF.

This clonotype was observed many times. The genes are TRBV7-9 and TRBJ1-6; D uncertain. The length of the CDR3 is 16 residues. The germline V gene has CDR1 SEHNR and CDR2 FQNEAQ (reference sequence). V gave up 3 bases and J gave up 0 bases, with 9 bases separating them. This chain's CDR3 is CASSLEVTSYNSPLHF. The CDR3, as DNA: TGTGCCAGCAGCTTGGAAGTTACCTCCTATAATTCACCCCTCCACTTT.

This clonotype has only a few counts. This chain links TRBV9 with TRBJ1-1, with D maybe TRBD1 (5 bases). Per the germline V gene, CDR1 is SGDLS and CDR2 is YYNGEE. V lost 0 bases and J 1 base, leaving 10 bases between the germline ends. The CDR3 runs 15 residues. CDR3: CASSVEARANTEAFF. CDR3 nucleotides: TGTGCCAGCAGCGTAGAGGCCAGGGCGAACACTGAAGCTTTCTTT.

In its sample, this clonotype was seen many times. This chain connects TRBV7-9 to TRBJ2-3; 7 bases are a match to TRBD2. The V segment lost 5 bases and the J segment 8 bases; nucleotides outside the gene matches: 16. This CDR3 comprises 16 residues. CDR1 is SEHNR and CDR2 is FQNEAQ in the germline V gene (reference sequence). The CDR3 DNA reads TGTGCCAGCAGCCCTCACTTGGCGGGAGCAATGGGTACGCAGTATTTT. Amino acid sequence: CASSPHLAGAMGTQYF.

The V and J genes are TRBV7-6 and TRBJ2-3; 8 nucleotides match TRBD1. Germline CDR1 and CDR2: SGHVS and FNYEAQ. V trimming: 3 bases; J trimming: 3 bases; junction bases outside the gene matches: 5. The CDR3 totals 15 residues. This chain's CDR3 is CASSFRGRRTDTQYF. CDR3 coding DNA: TGTGCCAGCAGCTTCAGGGGGCGAAGGACAGATACGCAGTATTTT.

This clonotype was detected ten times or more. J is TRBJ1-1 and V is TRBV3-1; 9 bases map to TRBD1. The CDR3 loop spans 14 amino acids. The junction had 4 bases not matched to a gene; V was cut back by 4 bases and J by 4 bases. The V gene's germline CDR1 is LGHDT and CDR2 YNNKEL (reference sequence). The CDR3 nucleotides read TGTGCCAGCAGCCCTACAGGGGGCGTCACTGAAGCTTTCTTT. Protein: CASSPTGGVTEAFF. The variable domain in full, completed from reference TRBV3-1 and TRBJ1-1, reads DTAVSQTPKYLVTQMGNDKSIKCEQNLGHDTMYWYKQDSKKFLKIMFSYNNKELIINETVPNRFSPKSPDKAHLNLHINSLELGDSAVYFCASSPTGGVTEAFFGQGTRLTVV.

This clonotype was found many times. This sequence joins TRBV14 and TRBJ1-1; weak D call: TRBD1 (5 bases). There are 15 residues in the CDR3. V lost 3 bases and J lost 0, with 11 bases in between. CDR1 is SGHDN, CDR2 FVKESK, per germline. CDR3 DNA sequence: TGTGCCAGCAGCCATAAACGGGGACTGAACACTGAAGCTTTCTTT. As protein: CASSHKRGLNTEAFF. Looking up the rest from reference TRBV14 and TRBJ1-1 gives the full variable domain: EAGVTQFPSHSVIEKGQTVTLRCDPISGHDNLYWYRRVMGKEIKFLLHFVKESKQDESGMPNNRFLAERTGGTYSTLKVQPAELEDSGVYFCASSHKRGLNTEAFFGQGTRLTVV.

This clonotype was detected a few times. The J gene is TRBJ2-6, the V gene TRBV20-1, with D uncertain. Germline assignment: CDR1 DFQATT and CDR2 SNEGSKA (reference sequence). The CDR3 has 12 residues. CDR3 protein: CGRSSGANVLTF. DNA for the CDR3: TGCGGTAGGAGCTCTGGGGCCAACGTCCTGACTTTC.

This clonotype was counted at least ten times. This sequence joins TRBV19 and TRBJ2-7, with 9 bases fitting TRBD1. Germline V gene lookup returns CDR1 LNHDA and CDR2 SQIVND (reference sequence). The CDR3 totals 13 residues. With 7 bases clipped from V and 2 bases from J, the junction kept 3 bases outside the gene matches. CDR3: CASTGTGTYEQYF. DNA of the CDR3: TGTGCCAGTACCGGGACAGGGACCTACGAGCAGTACTTC.

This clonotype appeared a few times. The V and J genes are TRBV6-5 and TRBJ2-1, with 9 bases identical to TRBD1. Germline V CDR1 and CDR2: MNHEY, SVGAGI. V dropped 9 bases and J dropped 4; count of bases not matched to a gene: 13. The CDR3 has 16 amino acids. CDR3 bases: TGTGCCAGTTCAACCGGGGGCGGGACAGGGTACAATGAGCAGTTCTTC. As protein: CASSTGGGTGYNEQFF.

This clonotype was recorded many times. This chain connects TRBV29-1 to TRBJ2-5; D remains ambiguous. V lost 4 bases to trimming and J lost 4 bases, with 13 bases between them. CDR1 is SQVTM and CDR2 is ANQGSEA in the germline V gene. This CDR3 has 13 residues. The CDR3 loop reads CSVGQFGGETQYF. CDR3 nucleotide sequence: TGCAGCGTTGGTCAGTTCGGTGGAGAGACCCAGTACTTC.

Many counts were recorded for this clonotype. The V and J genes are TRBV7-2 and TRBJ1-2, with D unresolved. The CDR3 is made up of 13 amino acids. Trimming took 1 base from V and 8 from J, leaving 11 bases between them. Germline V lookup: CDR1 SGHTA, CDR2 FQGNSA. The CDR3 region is CASSLGDAGGYTF. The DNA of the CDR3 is TGTGCCAGCAGCTTAGGAGACGCCGGCGGCTACACCTTC.

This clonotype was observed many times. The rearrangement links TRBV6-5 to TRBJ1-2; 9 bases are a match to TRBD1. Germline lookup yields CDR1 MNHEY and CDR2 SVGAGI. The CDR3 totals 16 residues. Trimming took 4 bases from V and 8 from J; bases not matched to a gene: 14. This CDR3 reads CASSFNGQGSRTGYTF. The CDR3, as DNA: TGTGCCAGCAGTTTCAACGGACAGGGGAGTAGGACGGGCTACACCTTC.